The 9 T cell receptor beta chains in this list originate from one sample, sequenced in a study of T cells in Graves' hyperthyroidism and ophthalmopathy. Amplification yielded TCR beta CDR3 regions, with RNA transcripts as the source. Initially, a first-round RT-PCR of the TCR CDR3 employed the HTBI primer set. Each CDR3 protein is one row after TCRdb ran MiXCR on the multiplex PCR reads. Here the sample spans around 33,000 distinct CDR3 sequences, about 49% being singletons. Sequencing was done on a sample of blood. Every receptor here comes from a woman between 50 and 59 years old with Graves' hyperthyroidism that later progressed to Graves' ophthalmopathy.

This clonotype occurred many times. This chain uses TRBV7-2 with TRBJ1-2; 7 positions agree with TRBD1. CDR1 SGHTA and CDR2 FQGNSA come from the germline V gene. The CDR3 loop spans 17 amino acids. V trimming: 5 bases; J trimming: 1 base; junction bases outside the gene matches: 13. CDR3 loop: CASSPTGDPRFNYGYTF. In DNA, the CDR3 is TGTGCCAGCAGCCCAACAGGGGACCCAAGGTTTAACTATGGCTACACCTTC.

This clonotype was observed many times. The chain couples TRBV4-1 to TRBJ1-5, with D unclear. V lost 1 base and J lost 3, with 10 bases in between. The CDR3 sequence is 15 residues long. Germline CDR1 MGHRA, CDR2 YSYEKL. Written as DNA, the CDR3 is TGCGCCAGCAGCCAAGTATGGGAGAACAATCAGCCCCAGCATTTT. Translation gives CASSQVWENNQPQHF.

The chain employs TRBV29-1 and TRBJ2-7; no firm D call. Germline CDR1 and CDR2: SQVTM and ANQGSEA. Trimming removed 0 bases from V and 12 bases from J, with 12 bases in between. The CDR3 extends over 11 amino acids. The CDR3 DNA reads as TGCAGCGTTGAAGATCTTTCGGTAGCGTACTTC. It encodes CSVEDLSVAYF.

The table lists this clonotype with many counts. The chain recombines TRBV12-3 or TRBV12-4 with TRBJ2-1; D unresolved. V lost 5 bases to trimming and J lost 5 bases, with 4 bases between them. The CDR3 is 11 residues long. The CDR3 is CASSRHNEQFF. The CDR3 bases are TGTGCCAGCAGTCGCCACAATGAGCAGTTCTTC.

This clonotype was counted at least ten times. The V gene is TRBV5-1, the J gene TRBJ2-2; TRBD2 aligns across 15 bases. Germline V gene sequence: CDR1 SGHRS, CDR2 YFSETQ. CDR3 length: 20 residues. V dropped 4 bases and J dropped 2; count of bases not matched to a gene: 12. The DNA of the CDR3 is TGCGCCAGCAGCCCGAGCGGGACTAGCGGGAGGCGAGCCAACACCGGGGAGCTGTTTTTT. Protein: CASSPSGTSGRRANTGELFF.

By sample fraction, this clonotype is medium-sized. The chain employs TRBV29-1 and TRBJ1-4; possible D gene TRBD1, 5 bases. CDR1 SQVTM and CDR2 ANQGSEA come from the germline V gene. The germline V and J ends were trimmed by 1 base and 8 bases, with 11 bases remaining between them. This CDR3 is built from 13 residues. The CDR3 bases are TGCAGCGTTGAAGGGGGCGGGAAGGAAAAACTGTTTTTT. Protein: CSVEGGGKEKLFF.

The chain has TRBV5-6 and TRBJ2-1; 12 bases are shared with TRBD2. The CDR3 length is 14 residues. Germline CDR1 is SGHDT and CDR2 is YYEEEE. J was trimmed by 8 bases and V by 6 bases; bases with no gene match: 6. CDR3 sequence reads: CASIRLAGVDEQFF. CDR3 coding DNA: TGTGCCAGCATTCGACTAGCGGGAGTCGATGAGCAGTTCTTC.

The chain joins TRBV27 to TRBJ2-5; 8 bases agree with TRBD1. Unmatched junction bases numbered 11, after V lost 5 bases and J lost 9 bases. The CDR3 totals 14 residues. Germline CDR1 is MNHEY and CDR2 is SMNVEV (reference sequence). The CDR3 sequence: CASSPGQGGLAQYF. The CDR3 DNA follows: TGTGCCAGCAGTCCTGGACAGGGAGGCTTGGCCCAGTACTTC.

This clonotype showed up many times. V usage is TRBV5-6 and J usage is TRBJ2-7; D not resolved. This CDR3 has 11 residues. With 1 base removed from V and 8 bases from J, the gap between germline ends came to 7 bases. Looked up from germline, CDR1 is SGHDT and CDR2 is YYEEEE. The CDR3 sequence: CASSLTTQQYF. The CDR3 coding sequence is TGTGCCAGCAGCTTGACTACCCAGCAGTACTTC.